A selection of T cell receptor beta chains follows, all from one sample in a study of beta chain features in type 1 diabetes. The repertoire was sequenced with immunoSEQ multiplex PCR; TCRdb's copy has only in-frame clones and lacks some. This sample has about 190,000 clones, with 6% to 9% found just once. Sequenced: central memory CD4+ T cells from blood. The source is a man younger than 35 with type 1 diabetes. Each CDR3 is given with its conserved first and last residue. D genes are given only for firm matches. Expanded clones are given a class, and other clones once, few, many or no size at all.

CDR3 length	V gene	J gene	D gene	clone size	CDR3 DNA	CDR3 protein
16	TRBV25-1	TRBJ2-2	-	-	TGTGCCAGCAGTGAAGAAGCCACAGGGAACACCGGGGAGCTGTTTTTT	CASSEEATGNTGELFF
15	TRBV19	TRBJ2-1	-	few	TGTGCCAGTAGTATCTCGACAAGCTCCTACAATGAGCAGTTCTTC	CASSISTSSYNEQFF
14	TRBV6-1	TRBJ1-1	-	few	TGTGCCAGCAGTCCGACGGAGGCACTCACTGAAGCTTTCTTT	CASSPTEALTEAFF
15	TRBV7-2	TRBJ2-7	TRBD1	-	TGTGCCAGCAGCTTAAATTCCGGTAGGGGGCACGAGCAGTACTTC	CASSLNSGRGHEQYF
11	TRBV30	TRBJ2-3	-	few	TGTGCCTGGACCGGGTCAGATACGCAGTATTTT	CAWTGSDTQYF
12	TRBV28	TRBJ1-6	-	few	TGTGCCAGCAGTTTCAGCGAATCACCCCTCCACTTT	CASSFSESPLHF
13	TRBV28	TRBJ2-7	-	few	TGTGCCAGCAGGAGGCAGGGGGGCTACGAGCAGTACTTC	CASRRQGGYEQYF
15	TRBV5-6	TRBJ1-2	-	many	TGTGCCAGCAGCTTGGGAAGATCTCCCTCTAGCGGCTACACCTTC	CASSLGRSPSSGYTF
17	TRBV27	TRBJ2-1	TRBD2	few	TGTGCCAGCACCCCGAGGGGGCAGCGGACTAGCGGGTCCTTTCAGTTCTTC	CASTPRGQRTSGSFQFF
13	TRBV28	TRBJ2-7	-	-	TGTGCCAGCAGTTACCCGGAGAGCTACGAGCAGTACTTC	CASSYPESYEQYF
18	TRBV5-1	TRBJ1-5	TRBD1	few	TGCGCCAGCAGCTTGGTGGGACAGAAAATAAATAGCAATCAGCCCCAGCATTTT	CASSLVGQKINSNQPQHF
13	TRBV30	TRBJ1-4	-	few	TGTGCCTGGAGTGCCAGAAGATATGAAAAACTGTTTTTT	CAWSARRYEKLFF
14	TRBV7-9	TRBJ2-1	-	-	TGTGCCAGCAGCCCTAGGACTGACTACAATGAGCAGTTCTTC	CASSPRTDYNEQFF
13	TRBV30	TRBJ2-1	TRBD2	few	TGTGCCTGGAGTCGGCGGGAGGGGTATGAGCAGTTCTTC	CAWSRREGYEQFF
14	TRBV7-2	TRBJ2-7	-	many	TGTGCCAGCAGCTTAGCCCACAGCTCCTACGAGCAGTACTTC	CASSLAHSSYEQYF
16	TRBV7-9	TRBJ2-7	TRBD1	-	TGTGCCAGCAGCCCCGGGACAGGGAGACGAGGGTACGAGCAGTACTTC	CASSPGTGRRGYEQYF
14	TRBV5-5	TRBJ2-1	-	few	TGTGCCAGCAGCTTGGAGGTGGGGGGAAATGAGCAGTTCTTC	CASSLEVGGNEQFF
13	TRBV6-1	TRBJ2-7	-	few	TGTGCCAGCCGGGGTCGTGGTGGGAGCGAGCAGTACTTC	CASRGRGGSEQYF
15	TRBV18	TRBJ2-1	-	few	TGTGCCAGCTCACTCCTAATCACAGGTAACAATGAGCAGTTCTTC	CASSLLITGNNEQFF
14	TRBV5-5	TRBJ2-7	-	-	TGTGCCAGCAGCCGACCGGGACATGCCTACGAGCAGTACTTC	CASSRPGHAYEQYF
16	TRBV27	TRBJ2-7	TRBD2	-	TGTGCCAGCAGCAAGGCCGGGACTAGCGGGAGGTCAGAGCAGTACTTC	CASSKAGTSGRSEQYF
11	TRBV20-1	TRBJ1-4	-	few	TGCAGTGCTAGCCTCCAGGGAAAACTGTTTTTT	CSASLQGKLFF
17	TRBV7-2	TRBJ2-2	-	-	TGTGCCAGCAGCCCGAACCGGGGACTGAGAATCCCCGGGGAGCTGTTTTTT	CASSPNRGLRIPGELFF
13	TRBV7-2	TRBJ2-7	-	few	TGTGCCAGCAGCCCTAGGCCGGCCTACGAGCAGTACTTC	CASSPRPAYEQYF
19	TRBV5-8	TRBJ2-6	-	-	TGTGCCAGCAGCTTGTCCTTTGGGTCGGGTGCCTTCTGGGCCAACGTCCTGACTTTC	CASSLSFGSGAFWANVLTF
15	TRBV28	TRBJ2-7	TRBD2	many	TGTGCCAGCAGGGTTACTAGCGGGGGGACCTACGAGCAGTACTTC	CASRVTSGGTYEQYF
15	TRBV9	TRBJ2-2	-	-	TGTGCCAGCACCACACAGCCAACGGACACCGGGGAGCTGTTTTTT	CASTTQPTDTGELFF
13	TRBV19	TRBJ2-3	TRBD2	-	TGTGCCAGCTGTCCTAGCGGGGCAGATACGCAGTATTTT	CASCPSGADTQYF
15	TRBV30	TRBJ2-3	TRBD2	-	TGTGCCTGGAGTTCGTCAGCGGGAGTTAGGGGTACGCAGTATTTT	CAWSSSAGVRGTQYF
11	TRBV6-6	TRBJ2-4	-	-	TGTGCCACTCGGGGGGCAGACATTCAGTACTTC	CATRGADIQYF